A selection of T cell receptor beta chains follows, all from one sample in a study of blood T cell repertoires in COVID-19. Sequencing used immunoSEQ multiplex PCR; TCRdb keeps in-frame clones, though not all of them. The repertoire holds over 90,000 clones, with about 87% as singletons. Sequencing was done on a sample of peripheral blood. These receptor sequences come from a human donor in a cohort sampled during active or convalescent COVID-19. Both conserved end residues are part of each CDR3. D genes are given only for firm matches. Rows may omit the clone size; those that give it use once, few, many or a size class.

.,TRBJ1-2,.,TRBV2,CASSEPFNYGYTF,TGTGCCAGCAGTGAACCCTTTAACTATGGCTACACCTTC
.,TRBJ1-1,TRBD1,TRBV3-1/TRBV3-2,CASSQGTDTEAFF,TGTGCCAGCAGCCAGGGGACAGACACTGAAGCTTTCTTT
.,TRBJ1-1,.,TRBV3-1/TRBV3-2,CASSWRDTEAFF,TGTGCCAGCAGCTGGCGGGACACTGAAGCTTTCTTT
.,TRBJ1-2,.,TRBV19,CASSILVQGAGYTF,TGTGCCAGTAGTATCCTCGTTCAGGGCGCTGGCTACACCTTC
.,TRBJ2-2,.,TRBV11-2,CASTRTGELFF,TGTGCCAGCACCAGGACCGGGGAGCTGTTTTTT
.,TRBJ1-5,TRBD1,TRBV7-2,CASSLGGQGHQPQHF,TGTGCCAGCAGCTTAGGTGGACAGGGTCATCAGCCCCAGCATTTT
.,TRBJ2-3,TRBD2,TRBV4-1,CASSPRLAGGLSDTQYF,TGCGCCAGCAGCCCCCGACTAGCGGGGGGGCTGTCGGATACGCAGTATTTT
.,TRBJ2-2,.,TRBV9,CASGPRKIGELFF,TGTGCCAGCGGCCCTAGGAAAATCGGGGAGCTGTTTTTT
.,TRBJ2-7,.,TRBV6-6,CASSSAGFEQYF,TGTGCCAGCAGTTCCGCGGGATTCGAGCAGTACTTC
.,TRBJ2-1,.,TRBV9,CASSARQGGRNEQFF,TGTGCCAGCAGCGCGCGACAGGGAGGTCGCAATGAGCAGTTCTTC
.,TRBJ1-5,.,TRBV7-9,CASSKTLNQPQHF,TGTGCCAGCAGCAAGACTCTCAATCAGCCCCAGCATTTT
.,TRBJ2-5,.,TRBV5-4,CASSSGQYQETQYF,TGTGCCAGCAGCTCCGGACAGTACCAAGAGACCCAGTACTTC
.,TRBJ1-5,TRBD1,TRBV9,CASSEQGASNQPQHF,TGTGCCAGCAGCGAACAGGGGGCGAGCAATCAGCCCCAGCATTTT
once,TRBJ2-3,TRBD1,TRBV15,CATSRGGQSDTQYF,TGTGCCACCAGCAGAGGGGGACAGTCAGATACGCAGTATTTT
.,TRBJ1-5,.,TRBV15,CATSRDLGNQPQHF,TGTGCCACCAGCAGAGATCTCGGGAATCAGCCCCAGCATTTT
.,TRBJ1-1,.,TRBV9,CASSVTRNTEAFF,TGTGCCAGCAGCGTTACGAGGAACACTGAAGCTTTCTTT
.,TRBJ2-5,TRBD1,TRBV5-6,CASSTGTAIETQYF,TGTGCCAGCAGCACCGGGACAGCCATCGAGACCCAGTACTTC
.,TRBJ2-1,TRBD2,TRBV4-1,CASSYRLAGGPNEQFF,TGCGCCAGCAGCTACAGACTAGCGGGGGGTCCTAATGAGCAGTTCTTC
.,TRBJ1-2,TRBD1,TRBV10-3,CATQGAQVYGYTF,TGTGCCACACAGGGGGCGCAAGTCTATGGCTACACCTTC
.,TRBJ1-4,.,TRBV21-1,CASSKTRAAGGRKKLFF,TGTGCCAGCAGCAAAACTCGGGCGGCAGGGGGCAGAAAAAAACTGTTTTTT
.,TRBJ2-1,TRBD2,TRBV11-2,CASSSIAGPSYNEQFF,TGTGCCAGCAGCTCAATAGCGGGGCCCTCCTACAATGAGCAGTTCTTC
.,TRBJ1-2,.,TRBV12-3/TRBV12-4,CASTLRRGYGYTF,TGTGCCAGCACCCTAAGGAGGGGCTATGGCTACACCTTC
.,TRBJ2-7,.,TRBV6-6,CASSTRLGPDEQYF,TGTGCCAGCAGTACTCGACTAGGCCCAGACGAGCAGTACTTC
.,TRBJ1-1,.,TRBV29-1,CSVGDRNTEAFF,TGCAGCGTTGGAGACAGGAACACTGAAGCTTTCTTT
.,TRBJ2-3,TRBD2,TRBV11-3,CASSTRLAGFTDTQYF,TGTGCCAGCAGCACCCGACTAGCGGGGTTCACAGATACGCAGTATTTT
.,TRBJ2-2,.,TRBV5-5,CASSRTGLDTGELFF,TGTGCCAGCAGCCGTACAGGGTTGGACACCGGGGAGCTGTTTTTT